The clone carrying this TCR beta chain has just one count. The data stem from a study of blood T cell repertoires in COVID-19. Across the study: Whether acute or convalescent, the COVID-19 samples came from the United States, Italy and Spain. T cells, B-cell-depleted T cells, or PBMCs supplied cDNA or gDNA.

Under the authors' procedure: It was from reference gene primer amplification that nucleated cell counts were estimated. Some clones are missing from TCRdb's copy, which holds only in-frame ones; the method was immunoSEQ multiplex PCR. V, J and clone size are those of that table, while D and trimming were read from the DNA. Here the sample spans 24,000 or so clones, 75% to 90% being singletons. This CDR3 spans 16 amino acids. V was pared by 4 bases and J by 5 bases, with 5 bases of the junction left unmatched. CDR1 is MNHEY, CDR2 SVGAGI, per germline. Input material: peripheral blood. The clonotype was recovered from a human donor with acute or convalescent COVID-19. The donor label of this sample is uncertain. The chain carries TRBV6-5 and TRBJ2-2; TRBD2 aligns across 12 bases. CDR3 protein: CASSSLAGGGTGELFF. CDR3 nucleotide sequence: TGTGCCAGCAGTTCACTAGCGGGGGGAGGGACCGGGGAGCTGTTTTTT.